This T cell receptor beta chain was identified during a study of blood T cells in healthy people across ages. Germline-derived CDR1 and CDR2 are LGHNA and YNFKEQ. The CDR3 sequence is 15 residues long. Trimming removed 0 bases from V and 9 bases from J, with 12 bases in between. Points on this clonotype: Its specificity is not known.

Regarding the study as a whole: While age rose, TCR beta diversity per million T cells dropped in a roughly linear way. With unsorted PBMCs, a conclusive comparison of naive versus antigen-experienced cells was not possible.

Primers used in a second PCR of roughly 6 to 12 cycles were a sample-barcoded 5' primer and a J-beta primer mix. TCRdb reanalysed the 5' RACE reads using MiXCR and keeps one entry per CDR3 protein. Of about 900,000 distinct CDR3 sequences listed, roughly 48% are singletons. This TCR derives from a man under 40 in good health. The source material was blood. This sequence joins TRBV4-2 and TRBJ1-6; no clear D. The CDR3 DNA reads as TGTGCCAGCAGCCAAGAGGAGGGAGGTGGTTCACCCCTCCACTTT. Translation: CASSQEEGGGSPLHF.